One and the same sample provided the 30 T cell receptor beta chains below, sequenced in a study of blood T cells in healthy people across ages. Using a J-beta primer mix together with a sample-barcoded 5' primer, a second PCR was run for roughly 7 to 12 cycles. TCRdb used MiXCR to reprocess the 5' RACE reads, holding one entry per CDR3 protein. The sample has hundreds of thousands of distinct CDR3 sequences, roughly 44% seen once. The sample was blood. These receptors came from a man in his sixties in good health.

This rearrangement joins TRBV4-1 to TRBJ1-1, with 10 bases that match TRBD1. The J segment lost 5 bases and the V segment lost 0 bases, leaving 9 bases of the junction unmatched. The CDR3 is 17 amino acids. In germline, CDR1 is MGHRA, CDR2 YSYEKL. The CDR3 DNA reads as TGCGCCAGCAGCCAAGATCGGGGACAGGGGCAGCGGACTGAAGCTTTCTTT. Translation: CASSQDRGQGQRTEAFF.

This clonotype was seen only a few times. The rearrangement joins TRBV6-5 to TRBJ2-1; TRBD1 aligns across 9 bases. This CDR3 has 17 amino acids. The junction had 8 bases not matched to a gene; V was cut back by 0 bases and J by 5 bases. CDR1 and CDR2 from the germline V gene are MNHEY and SVGAGI. The CDR3 nucleotides are TGTGCCAGCAGTTACTCCAGGGGACAGGGAGCCCACAATGAGCAGTTCTTC. It translates to CASSYSRGQGAHNEQFF.

The sample holds a few counts of this clonotype. The junction departs from germline at one end; a sequencing error may be responsible. The chain uses TRBV12-3 or TRBV12-4 and TRBJ2-1, with a weak D call TRBD1 (5 bases). CDR3 size: 14 residues. The CDR3 protein is CASGTGVQYSEQFF. As DNA, the CDR3 is TGTGCCAGCGGAACAGGTGTTCAATACAGTGAGCAGTTCTTC.

This chain joins TRBV3-1 and TRBJ2-5; 9 bases match TRBD2. V was pared by 1 base and J by 0 bases, with 3 bases of the junction left unmatched. Germline CDR1 and CDR2: LGHDT and YNNKEL (reference sequence). The CDR3 covers 16 residues. The CDR3 is CASSQGLAENQETQYF. As DNA, the CDR3 is TGTGCCAGCAGCCAAGGACTAGCGGAGAACCAAGAGACCCAGTACTTC.

With respect to this clonotype: A much larger clone lies a single base off, so this may be a read error. This chain uses TRBV14 with TRBJ1-2; D call uncertain. Germline-derived CDR1 and CDR2 are SGHDN and FVKESK. V was clipped by 0 bases and J by 2 bases, with 10 bases between them. The CDR3 runs 15 residues. In DNA, the CDR3 is TGTGCCAGCAGCCAAGAGAGCCGGCCCAACTATGGCTACACCTTC. Its translation: CASSQESRPNYGYTF.

V and J are TRBV19 and TRBJ1-5; D not resolved. V lost 0 bases to trimming and J lost 4 bases, with 4 bases between them. The CDR3 length is 13 residues. In germline, CDR1 is LNHDA, CDR2 SQIVND (reference sequence). The DNA of the CDR3 is TGTGCCAGTAGTATAGAAAGAAATCAGCCCCAGCATTTT. It translates to CASSIERNQPQHF. Combining the CDR3 with reference TRBV19 and TRBJ1-5 gives the whole variable domain DGGITQSPKYLFRKEGQNVTLSCEQNLNHDAMYWYRQDPGQGLRLIYYSQIVNDFQKGDIAEGYSVSREKKESFPLTVTSAQKNPTAFYLCASSIERNQPQHFGDGTRLSIL.

The V gene is TRBV20-1, the J gene TRBJ2-3; 7 nucleotides agree with TRBD2. Germline CDR1 and CDR2: DFQATT and SNEGSKA (reference sequence). This CDR3 spans 14 amino acids. J was trimmed by 2 bases and V by 4 bases; bases with no gene match: 6. The CDR3 DNA is TGCAGTGCTACCGGACTAGTAAACACAGATACGCAGTATTTT. Amino acid sequence: CSATGLVNTDTQYF.

The chain uses TRBV5-1 and TRBJ2-1, with 7 bases matching TRBD2. CDR1 and CDR2 (germline): SGHRS, YFSETQ. J lost 3 bases, V lost 0 bases, and 6 bases had no gene match. The CDR3 totals 16 residues. CDR3 sequence reads: CASSLEVGRVYNEQFF. The CDR3, as DNA: TGCGCCAGCAGCTTGGAAGTAGGGAGGGTCTACAATGAGCAGTTCTTC. Based on the CDR3 plus reference TRBV5-1 and TRBJ2-1, the full variable domain is KAGVTQTPRYLIKTRGQQVTLSCSPISGHRSVSWYQQTPGQGLQFLFEYFSETQRNKGNFPGRFSGRQFSNSRSEMNVSTLELGDSALYLCASSLEVGRVYNEQFFGPGTRLTVL.

The table lists this clonotype with a few counts. V and J are TRBV4-3 and TRBJ2-1; TRBD2 is a possible D gene (6 bases). Germline V gives CDR1 LGHNA, CDR2 YSLEER. Trimming shortened V by 1 base and J by 8 bases, and 18 bases separated the two germline ends. The CDR3 totals 16 residues. CDR3 in amino acids: CASSQGGRGLPDEQFF. In nucleotides, the CDR3 is TGCGCCAGCAGCCAAGGAGGGCGTGGACTACCTGATGAGCAGTTCTTC.

This clonotype was counted a few times. V usage is TRBV6-5 and J usage is TRBJ2-7, with no clear D. This CDR3 has 12 amino acids. The V end lost 6 bases, the J end lost 5 bases, and 11 bases lay between the germline ends. CDR1 is MNHEY, CDR2 SVGAGI, per germline. The CDR3 sequence is CASSSEVNEQYF. Here the CDR3 DNA reads TGTGCCAGCAGCTCCGAGGTGAACGAGCAGTACTTC.

The J gene is TRBJ1-1, the V gene TRBV15; no clear D. From germline, CDR1 is LNHNV and CDR2 YYDKDF (reference sequence). The CDR3 has 13 amino acids. V shed 1 base and J shed 3 bases, with 6 bases lying between them. The CDR3 reads CATSRGGDTEAFF. CDR3 nucleotide sequence: TGTGCCACCAGCAGAGGCGGGGACACTGAAGCTTTCTTT.

With regard to this clonotype: Relative to the germline gene, one junction end is altered; a read error may explain this. This chain connects TRBV20-1 to TRBJ2-1; D call uncertain. CDR3 length equals 11 residues. Germline-derived CDR1 and CDR2 are DFQATT and SNEGSKA (reference sequence). CDR3 sequence (DNA): TGCAGTGCTAGATCCTCCAATGAGCAGTTCTTC. It is translated as CSARSSNEQFF.

This clonotype came up many times. The chain uses TRBV9 and TRBJ2-7; either TRBD1 or TRBD2 may supply D (5 bases each). Trimming cost V 0 bases and J 2 bases, with 9 bases left between them. Germline CDR1 and CDR2: SGDLS and YYNGEE. This CDR3 contains 14 residues. The CDR3 reads CASSVAGTAYEQYF. The CDR3 DNA reads as TGTGCCAGCAGCGTAGCGGGGACCGCCTACGAGCAGTACTTC.

This clonotype was picked up a small number of times. The genes are TRBV20-1 and TRBJ2-3; D is possibly TRBD1 (6 bases). This CDR3 region has 13 residues. CDR1 DFQATT and CDR2 SNEGSKA come from the germline V gene (reference sequence). Deletions cut 2 bases from V and 5 bases from J, with 11 bases between. CDR3 region: CSARLGAQDTQYF. Written as DNA, the CDR3 is TGCAGTGCTAGACTGGGGGCGCAAGATACGCAGTATTTT.

A few counts support this clonotype. This chain uses TRBV20-1 with TRBJ2-7, with 7 bases lining up with TRBD1. The germline V gene encodes CDR1 DFQATT and CDR2 SNEGSKA (reference sequence). The CDR3 totals 14 residues. The J segment lost 4 bases and the V segment lost 1 base, leaving 7 bases of the junction unmatched. The CDR3 is CSARATGVVYEQYF. CDR3 DNA sequence: TGCAGTGCTAGAGCTACAGGGGTAGTGTACGAGCAGTACTTC.

The chain combines TRBV29-1 with TRBJ2-2, with D uncertain. Trimming stripped 5 bases from V and 3 bases from J, with 10 bases between. Germline-derived CDR1 and CDR2 are SQVTM and ANQGSEA. The CDR3 runs 13 residues. CDR3 sequence: CSVLHFYTGELFF. In nucleotides, the CDR3 is TGCAGCGTTTTACATTTTTACACCGGGGAGCTGTTTTTT.

This clonotype turned up a few times. The V and J genes are TRBV5-1 and TRBJ1-4; TRBD1 might be the D (5 bases). V was clipped by 0 bases and J by 4 bases, with 10 bases between them. The CDR3 covers 15 residues. CDR1 and CDR2 (germline): SGHRS, YFSETQ. The CDR3 DNA reads as TGCGCCAGCAGCTTGGGGGGGTCCGGTAATGAAAAACTGTTTTTT. Translating gives CASSLGGSGNEKLFF.

V usage is TRBV4-3 and J usage is TRBJ1-1; D gene uncertain. Germline CDR1 is LGHNA and CDR2 is YSLEER. The V and J ends lost 1 base and 5 bases respectively, with 14 bases between them. This CDR3 is 15 amino acids long. The CDR3 loop reads CASSQGGRVGTEAFF. CDR3 nucleotides: TGCGCCAGCAGCCAAGGAGGGAGGGTAGGGACTGAAGCTTTCTTT.

The chain combines TRBV29-1 with TRBJ2-1; the match to TRBD2 covers 7 bases. The germline gives CDR1 SQVTM, CDR2 ANQGSEA. CDR3 length equals 16 residues. Trimming took 5 bases from V and 1 from J; bases not matched to a gene: 11. The CDR3 DNA follows: TGCAGCGTTTGGGGAGGGGAGGGTTTGTCCTACAATGAGCAGTTCTTC. The encoded protein is CSVWGGEGLSYNEQFF.

This clonotype occurred many times. J is TRBJ2-7 and V is TRBV12-3 or TRBV12-4; 8 nucleotides agree with TRBD1. After removal of 5 bases from V and 5 bases from J, the junction contained 2 bases not matched to a gene. The length of the CDR3 is 12 residues. CDR3 sequence reads: CASSLQGDEQYF. For the CDR3, the DNA is TGTGCCAGCAGTCTACAGGGGGACGAGCAGTACTTC.

The chain links TRBV3-1 to TRBJ1-6, with 12 bases matching TRBD1. CDR1 is LGHDT, CDR2 YNNKEL, per germline (reference sequence). CDR3 length: 16 amino acids. Germline trimming cut 4 bases from V and 10 bases from J; bases unmatched to any gene: 8. CDR3 protein: CASSPGRDRGPSPLHF. Written as DNA, the CDR3 is TGTGCCAGCAGCCCCGGTCGGGACAGGGGGCCATCACCCCTCCACTTT.

This clonotype was seen more than once but under ten times. The genes are TRBV5-1 and TRBJ2-4, with 9 bases that match TRBD1. The J segment lost 5 bases and the V segment lost 4 bases, leaving 16 bases of the junction unmatched. The CDR3 is made up of 18 amino acids. Germline V gene data show CDR1 as SGHRS and CDR2 as YFSETQ. Written as DNA, the CDR3 is TGCGCCAGCAGCCGGATGGGACAGGGAGTTTGGGGGCAAAACATTCAGTACTTC. This gives the protein CASSRMGQGVWGQNIQYF.

This clonotype was seen a few times. The CDR3 region is CASSLDLRASSYEQYF. CDR3 sequence (DNA): TGTGCCAGCAGCTTAGATTTAAGGGCGAGCTCCTACGAGCAGTACTTC. This chain connects TRBV7-8 to TRBJ2-7; no firm D call. The CDR3 has 16 residues. Germline loops: CDR1 SGHVS, CDR2 FQNEAQ. Trimming removed 1 base at V and 0 bases at J, with 13 bases between. The full variable domain, its missing parts supplied by reference TRBV7-8 and TRBJ2-7, is GAGVSQSPRYKVAKRGQDVALRCDPISGHVSLFWYQQALGQGPEFLTYFQNEAQLDKSGLPSDRFFAERPEGSVSTLKIQRTQQEDSAVYLCASSLDLRASSYEQYFGPGTRLTVT.

The chain recombines TRBV5-1 with TRBJ1-1; D is perhaps TRBD1 (5 bases). Looked up from germline, CDR1 is SGHRS and CDR2 is YFSETQ. CDR3 length equals 14 residues. Trimming removed 4 bases from V and 9 bases from J, with 19 bases in between. This chain's CDR3 is CASSPFPGGSQAFF. The CDR3 nucleotides are TGCGCCAGCAGCCCCTTTCCGGGGGGATCACAAGCTTTCTTT.

The rearrangement uses TRBV4-1 and TRBJ2-1; the match to TRBD2 covers 13 bases. Per the germline V gene, CDR1 is MGHRA and CDR2 is YSYEKL. The CDR3 spans 16 residues. Trimming at V came to 4 bases and at J to 5 bases, leaving 5 bases not matched to a gene. In DNA, the CDR3 is TGCGCCAGCAGCCTTAGACTAGCGGGGGGCAACAATGAGCAGTTCTTC. Its translation is CASSLRLAGGNNEQFF.

This clonotype was seen a few times. The chain uses TRBV7-9 and TRBJ1-2, with 8 bases fitting TRBD1. CDR3 length: 16 amino acids. From germline, CDR1 is SEHNR and CDR2 FQNEAQ (reference sequence). Unmatched junction bases numbered 17, after V lost 6 bases and J lost 8 bases. For the CDR3, the DNA is TGTGCCAGCAGAATTTACGTGGGGACAGGCGATGGGGGCTACACCTTC. This gives the protein CASRIYVGTGDGGYTF.

The chain combines TRBV7-3 with TRBJ2-7; TRBD2 aligns across 7 bases. Germline CDR1 and CDR2: SGHTA and FQGTGA. CDR3 length: 17 amino acids. With V trimmed by 5 bases and J by 0 bases, 13 bases remained unmatched. The CDR3 DNA sequence: TGTGCCAGCAGCGCATCATCCCGGGGGGAACCCTCCTACGAGCAGTACTTC. Amino acids: CASSASSRGEPSYEQYF.

The CDR3 loop reads CTSSSPVSGANVLTF. In nucleotides, the CDR3 is TGTACCAGCAGCTCACCTGTCTCTGGGGCCAACGTCCTGACTTTC. The rearrangement joins TRBV7-2 to TRBJ2-6; D not resolved. Germline values: CDR1 SGHTA, CDR2 FQGNSA. Deletions cut 4 bases from V and 0 bases from J, with 7 bases between. The CDR3 is made up of 15 amino acids.

This chain links TRBV29-1 with TRBJ2-6; 9 nucleotides align to TRBD1. The CDR3 runs to 15 residues. The germline V gene has CDR1 SQVTM and CDR2 ANQGSEA. The V segment lost 7 bases and the J segment 2 bases; nucleotides outside the gene matches: 6. The CDR3 reads CSAKQGATGANVLTF. The CDR3 nucleotides are TGCAGCGCTAAACAGGGGGCCACTGGGGCCAACGTCCTGACTTTC.

The CDR3 sequence is CASSYQARGRSTGELFF. CDR3 DNA sequence: TGTGCCAGCAGCTATCAGGCCCGGGGGAGAAGCACCGGGGAGCTGTTTTTT. The J gene is TRBJ2-2, the V gene TRBV6-5, with a tentative D call TRBD2 (6 bases). Per the germline V gene, CDR1 is MNHEY and CDR2 is SVGAGI. Trimming pared 6 bases from V and 4 bases from J, leaving 21 bases between. The CDR3 consists of 17 residues.